Detailed here is one TCR beta chain. This specimen comes from a study of blood T cell repertoires in COVID-19. The repertoire was sequenced with immunoSEQ multiplex PCR; TCRdb's copy has only in-frame clones and lacks some. The table lists about 300,000 clones, 89% of them singletons. The V and J ends lost 2 bases and 5 bases, in that order; junction bases with no gene match: 9. CDR1 MNHEY and CDR2 SVGAGI come from the germline V gene. This CDR3 contains 16 residues. The chain links TRBV6-5 to TRBJ1-2, with 9 nucleotides matching TRBD1. The sample consisted of peripheral blood. The sequence derives from a man aged 18 to 35 who had recovered from COVID-19. CDR3 bases: TGTGCCAGCAGTTACGCTTCACAGGGGGCGCGATATGGCTACACCTTC. Encoded protein: CASSYASQGARYGYTF.